Listed below are T cell receptor beta chains from one sample, sequenced in a study of blood T cell repertoires in COVID-19. The data were produced by immunoSEQ multiplex PCR, yet TCRdb's version contains in-frame clones alone and is incomplete. This repertoire shows under 200,000 clones, about four fifths found once; its top ten account for 6% to 8.5%. Sequencing was done on a sample of peripheral blood. These receptors all stem from a man between 60 and 75 years old with acute or convalescent COVID-19. Both conserved end residues are part of each CDR3.

V,J,CDR3
TRBV3-1/TRBV3-2,TRBJ1-3,CASSQRGSGNTIYF
TRBV11-3,TRBJ1-1,CASSLGQGDMNTEAFF
TRBV3-1/TRBV3-2,TRBJ2-2,CASSHLAVGTGELFF
TRBV24-1,TRBJ2-5,CATSGPTGTPIQETQYF
TRBV19,TRBJ1-1,CASSLGTSTEAFF
TRBV3-1/TRBV3-2,TRBJ1-1,CASSPRRGLNTEAFF
TRBV19,TRBJ2-1,CASIGLAGGRSSYNEQFF
TRBV5-6,TRBJ1-1,CASSQDMNTEAFF
TRBV15,TRBJ2-7,CATSREFGGAGHEQYF
TRBV28,TRBJ2-7,CASSFGAGVLGEQYF
TRBV4-1,TRBJ2-3,CASSLGLVTDTQYF
TRBV14,TRBJ2-1,CASSPFPGQGRSSYNEQFF
TRBV4-2,TRBJ1-5,CASSQEYEGTYQPQHF
TRBV5-1,TRBJ2-7,CASSSSNGQAPRNEQYF
TRBV5-8,TRBJ2-7,CASSLTGTYYEQYF
TRBV5-1,TRBJ2-1,CASSLGASARGGNEQFF
TRBV7-2,TRBJ1-4,CASSLDRANEKLFF
TRBV4-2,TRBJ2-1,CASSQAGDQVEQFF
TRBV10-3,TRBJ2-3,CAISGPGLAGGTDTQYF
TRBV7-3,TRBJ2-7,CASSLGLGGTHEQYF